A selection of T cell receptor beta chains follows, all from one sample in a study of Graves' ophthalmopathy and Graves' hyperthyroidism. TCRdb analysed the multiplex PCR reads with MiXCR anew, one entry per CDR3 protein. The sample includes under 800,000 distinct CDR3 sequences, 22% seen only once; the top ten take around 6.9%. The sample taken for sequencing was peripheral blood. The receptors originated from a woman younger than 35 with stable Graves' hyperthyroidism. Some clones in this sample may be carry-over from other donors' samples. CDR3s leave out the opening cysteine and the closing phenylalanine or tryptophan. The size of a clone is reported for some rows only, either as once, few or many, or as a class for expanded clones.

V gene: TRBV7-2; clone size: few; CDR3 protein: ASSARTGEGYT
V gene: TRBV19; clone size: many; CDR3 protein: ASLHSLDREQPQH
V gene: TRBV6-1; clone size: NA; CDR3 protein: AIFGTGWNTEAF
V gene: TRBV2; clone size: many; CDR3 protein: ASSSDSTGYGYT
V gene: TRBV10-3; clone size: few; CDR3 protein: AISGTVDISGNTIY
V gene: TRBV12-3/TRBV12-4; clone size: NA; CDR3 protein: ASSSLREGPGTQY
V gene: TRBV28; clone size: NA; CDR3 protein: ASSLRRYYEQY
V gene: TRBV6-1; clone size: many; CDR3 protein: ASSVETEEGQPQH
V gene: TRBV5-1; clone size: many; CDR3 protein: ASSLWGQGRQETQY
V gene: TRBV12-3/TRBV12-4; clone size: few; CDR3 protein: ASSLVREGEQY
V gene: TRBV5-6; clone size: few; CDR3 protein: ASSLAPGWGYGYT
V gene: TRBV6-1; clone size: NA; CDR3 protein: ASGTTSAGELF
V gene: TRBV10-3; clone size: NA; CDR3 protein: AISESTGEAYEQY
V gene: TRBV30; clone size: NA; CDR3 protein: AWTGMNTEAF
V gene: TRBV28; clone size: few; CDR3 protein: ASRIARTGGGKGTEAF
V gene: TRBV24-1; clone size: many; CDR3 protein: ATSDPSRAAYEQY
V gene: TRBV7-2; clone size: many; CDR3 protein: ASSFFGPEQY
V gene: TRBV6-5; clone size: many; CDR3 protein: ASRRGQGYYEQY